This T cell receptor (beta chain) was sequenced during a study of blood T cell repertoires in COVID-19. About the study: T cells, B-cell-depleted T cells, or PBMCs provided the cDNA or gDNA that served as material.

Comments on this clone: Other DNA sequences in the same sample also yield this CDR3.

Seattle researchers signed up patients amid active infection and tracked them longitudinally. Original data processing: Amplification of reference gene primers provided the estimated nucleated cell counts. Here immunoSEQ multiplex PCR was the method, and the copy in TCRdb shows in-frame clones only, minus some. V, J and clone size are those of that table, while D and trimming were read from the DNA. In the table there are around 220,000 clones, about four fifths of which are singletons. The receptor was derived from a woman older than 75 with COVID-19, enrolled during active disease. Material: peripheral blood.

CDR3 region: CASSSRSNQPQHF. CDR3 nucleotide sequence: TGTGCCAGCAGTTCCAGATCTAATCAGCCCCAGCATTTT. The rearrangement uses TRBV6-5 and TRBJ1-5, with D unclear. This CDR3 is built from 13 residues. V lost 4 bases and J lost 4, with 8 bases in between. Germline V gives CDR1 MNHEY, CDR2 SVGAGI.